One and the same sample provided the 32 T cell receptor beta chains below, sequenced in a study of shared clonotypes between healthy human individuals. CD45RO-negative, CCR7-selected cells formed the naive CD8 fraction, which excluded terminally differentiated effector memory CD45RA+ cells. Method: immunoSEQ multiplex PCR; TCRdb's copy keeps in-frame clones and lacks some. The sample holds millions of clones, about 92% seen once. Sample: naive CD8+ T cells from PBMCs. Receptor source: a man in his late teens or twenties in good health. Some clones in this sample may be carry-over from other donors' samples.

The genes are TRBV11-2 and TRBJ2-7; D may correspond to TRBD1 or TRBD2 (5 bases each). This CDR3 has 13 residues. Trimming took 9 bases from V and 3 from J, leaving 15 bases between them. Germline values: CDR1 SGHAT, CDR2 FQNNGV. DNA of the CDR3: TGTGCCAGTAGCAGGGAGAGTGACTACGAGCAGTACTTC. This sequence encodes CASSRESDYEQYF. The full variable domain, rest sourced from reference TRBV11-2 and TRBJ2-7, is EAGVAQSPRYKIIEKRQSVAFWCNPISGHATLYWYQQILGQGPKLLIQFQNNGVVDDSQLPKDRFSAERLKGVDSTLKIQPAKLEDSAVYLCASSRESDYEQYFGPGTRLTVT.

The V call is TRBV7-8, the J call TRBJ2-2, with a possible D match to TRBD2 (6 bases). V lost 2 bases and J lost 2, with 9 bases in between. From germline, CDR1 is SGHVS and CDR2 FQNEAQ. CDR3 length: 15 amino acids. CDR3 sequence (DNA): TGTGCCAGCAGCTTAATAGCGGTCAACACCGGGGAGCTGTTTTTT. Its translation is CASSLIAVNTGELFF.

The chain is built from TRBV5-6 and TRBJ2-5; tentative D call: TRBD2 (5 bases). CDR1 SGHDT and CDR2 YYEEEE come from the germline V gene. CDR3 length: 13 residues. Trimming took 4 bases from V and 3 from J, leaving 10 bases between them. This chain's CDR3 is CASSPDGEETQYF. The CDR3 DNA follows: TGTGCCAGCAGCCCGGACGGGGAAGAGACCCAGTACTTC.

This chain connects TRBV9 to TRBJ2-5; no reliable D call. V was cut by 4 bases and J by 4 bases, with 11 bases left in between. This CDR3 is 13 amino acids long. Germline assignment: CDR1 SGDLS and CDR2 YYNGEE. The CDR3 is CASSLGFRETQYF. The CDR3 DNA reads as TGTGCCAGCAGCCTGGGGTTCCGAGAGACCCAGTACTTC. Using reference TRBV9 and TRBJ2-5 for the parts outside the CDR3, the full variable domain is DSGVTQTPKHLITATGQRVTLRCSPRSGDLSVYWYQQSLDQGLQFLIQYYNGEERAKGNILERFSAQQFPDLHSELNLSSLELGDSALYFCASSLGFRETQYFGPGTRLLVL.

The genes are TRBV27 and TRBJ2-1, with 10 bases lining up with TRBD1. Germline V gene sequence: CDR1 MNHEY, CDR2 SMNVEV (reference sequence). The V segment lost 2 bases and the J segment 9 bases; nucleotides outside the gene matches: 10. This CDR3 spans 16 amino acids. For the CDR3, the DNA is TGTGCCAGCAGTTTAAGCCCGGGACAGGGGATTCTTGAGCAGTTCTTC. Translating it yields CASSLSPGQGILEQFF.

CDR3 amino acids: CASSVEREAYNEQFF. The CDR3 DNA reads TGTGCCAGCAGCGTAGAAAGGGAGGCCTACAATGAGCAGTTCTTC. The chain joins TRBV9 to TRBJ2-1; D might be TRBD2 (6 bases). This CDR3 has 15 amino acids. Looked up from germline, CDR1 is SGDLS and CDR2 is YYNGEE. V was clipped by 0 bases and J by 2 bases, with 9 bases between them. The full variable domain, completed using reference TRBV9 and TRBJ2-1, is DSGVTQTPKHLITATGQRVTLRCSPRSGDLSVYWYQQSLDQGLQFLIQYYNGEERAKGNILERFSAQQFPDLHSELNLSSLELGDSALYFCASSVEREAYNEQFFGPGTRLTVL.

This chain links TRBV28 with TRBJ1-1; D uncertain. This CDR3 is 15 amino acids long. The V gene lost 5 bases and the J gene lost 11 bases, with 24 bases spanning the gap. Germline CDR1 MDHEN, CDR2 SYDVKM. The CDR3 loop reads CASSGEAVGFGGAFF. Written as DNA, the CDR3 is TGTGCCAGCAGTGGGGAAGCAGTTGGATTCGGAGGGGCTTTCTTT.

The gene calls are TRBV5-1 and TRBJ2-7; D possibly matches TRBD1 or TRBD2 (5 bases each). From germline, CDR1 is SGHRS and CDR2 YFSETQ. The CDR3 totals 14 residues. The germline V and J ends were trimmed by 4 bases and 7 bases, with 18 bases remaining between them. The chain's CDR3 is CASSPRGSPWEQYF. The CDR3 DNA reads TGCGCCAGCAGCCCTCGGGGCTCCCCTTGGGAGCAGTACTTC. Filled out from reference TRBV5-1 and TRBJ2-7, the complete variable domain reads KAGVTQTPRYLIKTRGQQVTLSCSPISGHRSVSWYQQTPGQGLQFLFEYFSETQRNKGNFPGRFSGRQFSNSRSEMNVSTLELGDSALYLCASSPRGSPWEQYFGPGTRLTVT.

As concerns this clone: Other DNA sequences from this sample encode an identical CDR3 as well. V gene TRBV25-1 combines with J gene TRBJ2-2; D remains unclear. The CDR3 runs 10 residues. The V gene lost 4 bases and the J gene lost 6 bases, with 0 bases spanning the gap. From germline, CDR1 is MGHDK and CDR2 SYGVNS. CDR3 amino acids: CASSAGELFF. The CDR3 DNA reads TGTGCCAGCAGTGCCGGGGAGCTGTTTTTT.

The rearrangement uses TRBV6-5 and TRBJ1-2, with D maybe TRBD1 (5 bases). The CDR3 length is 15 residues. In germline, CDR1 is MNHEY, CDR2 SVGAGI. The germline V and J ends were trimmed by 7 bases and 4 bases, with 19 bases remaining between them. CDR3 sequence reads: CASIGPSLRGYGYTF. In DNA form, the CDR3 reads TGTGCCAGCATAGGGCCCTCCCTAAGGGGCTATGGCTACACCTTC.

V and J are TRBV2 and TRBJ2-3, with 7 bases matching TRBD2. CDR1 is SNHLY and CDR2 is FYNNEI in the germline V gene. The CDR3 covers 17 residues. With 0 bases clipped from V and 4 bases from J, the junction kept 10 bases outside the gene matches. The CDR3 protein is CASSEAKAGSFPDTQYF. The DNA for the CDR3 is TGTGCCAGCAGTGAAGCAAAAGCGGGATCGTTCCCAGATACGCAGTATTTT.

This chain uses TRBV13 with TRBJ1-2; no definite D call. The CDR3 has 13 amino acids. Trimming left V 6 bases short and J 2 bases short, with 10 bases between. Germline loops: CDR1 PRHDT, CDR2 FYEKMQ (reference sequence). CDR3 loop: CASSPSANYGYTF. CDR3 bases: TGTGCCAGCAGTCCCTCCGCGAACTATGGCTACACCTTC.

This clone has just one count. Different DNA sequences within this sample yield the same CDR3. As DNA, the CDR3 is TGTGCCAGCAGTTTCCTAGCGGGCGGCTACGAGCAGTACTTC. It is translated as CASSFLAGGYEQYF. The rearrangement links TRBV6-5 to TRBJ2-7; the match to TRBD2 covers 8 bases. CDR3 size: 14 residues. Germline V lookup: CDR1 MNHEY, CDR2 SVGAGI. Trimming at V came to 4 bases and at J to 3 bases, leaving 5 bases not matched to a gene.

This sequence joins TRBV27 and TRBJ1-1; D not resolved. V lost 2 bases, J lost 2 bases, and 9 bases lay in between. CDR1 is MNHEY, CDR2 SMNVEV, per germline (reference sequence). The length of the CDR3 is 14 residues. CDR3 in amino acids: CASSLRTFNTEAFF. CDR3 DNA sequence: TGTGCCAGCAGTTTACGCACCTTTAACACTGAAGCTTTCTTT.

This sequence joins TRBV30 and TRBJ2-3, with a possible D match to TRBD1 (6 bases). Trimming took 0 bases from V and 3 from J, leaving 19 bases between them. This CDR3 has 17 amino acids. The germline gives CDR1 GTSNPN, CDR2 SVGIG (reference sequence). The CDR3 DNA reads TGTGCCTGGAGTGTTAAAATCAGGGGAAGATGGACAGATACGCAGTATTTT. It yields the protein CAWSVKIRGRWTDTQYF.

This sequence joins TRBV2 and TRBJ2-1; 7 nucleotides line up with TRBD2. Unmatched junction bases numbered 7, after V lost 4 bases and J lost 4 bases. The CDR3 is made up of 15 amino acids. Germline-derived CDR1 and CDR2 are SNHLY and FYNNEI. This CDR3 is CASSGLAERYNEQFF. The CDR3, as DNA: TGTGCCAGCAGTGGGCTAGCGGAAAGGTACAATGAGCAGTTCTTC.

The V and J genes are TRBV28 and TRBJ2-2, with 7 bases lining up with TRBD1. This CDR3 spans 16 amino acids. Germline loops: CDR1 MDHEN, CDR2 SYDVKM. The J segment lost 0 bases and the V segment lost 5 bases, leaving 6 bases of the junction unmatched. CDR3 protein: CASSIGTAPNTGELFF. CDR3 sequence (DNA): TGTGCCAGCAGTATTGGGACAGCTCCGAACACCGGGGAGCTGTTTTTT.

This rearrangement joins TRBV6-5 to TRBJ1-1; D gene ambiguous. This CDR3 has 16 residues. Germline V gene lookup returns CDR1 MNHEY and CDR2 SVGAGI. V was trimmed by 2 bases and J by 1 base, leaving 14 bases between them. The CDR3 DNA sequence: TGTGCCAGCAGTTACACCCCAGACGGAACGAACACTGAAGCTTTCTTT. Translation: CASSYTPDGTNTEAFF.

The chain employs TRBV9 and TRBJ2-7, with a weak D call TRBD2 (6 bases). The CDR3 covers 14 residues. Trimming took 3 bases from V and 3 from J, leaving 13 bases between them. The germline CDR1 and CDR2 sequences are SGDLS and YYNGEE. Written as DNA, the CDR3 is TGTGCCAGCAGCGCAAAGACTAGGGGCTACGAGCAGTACTTC. This sequence encodes CASSAKTRGYEQYF.

The J gene is TRBJ2-1, the V gene TRBV11-2, with 13 positions matching TRBD2. The CDR3 runs to 18 residues. CDR1 and CDR2 from the germline V gene are SGHAT and FQNNGV. Germline trimming cut 1 base from V and 4 bases from J; bases unmatched to any gene: 7. CDR3 nucleotide sequence: TGTGCCAGCAGCTTAGGACTAGCGGGAGGTTCGCTTTACAATGAGCAGTTCTTC. Protein: CASSLGLAGGSLYNEQFF.

The chain employs TRBV5-1 and TRBJ1-1; TRBD1 matches at 7 bases. CDR1 is SGHRS and CDR2 is YFSETQ in the germline V gene. V dropped 4 bases and J dropped 3; count of bases not matched to a gene: 15. CDR3 size: 17 residues. CDR3 protein: CASSPDRVGYRDTEAFF. CDR3 bases: TGCGCCAGCAGCCCAGACAGGGTAGGGTACAGGGACACTGAAGCTTTCTTT.

This chain links TRBV11-2 with TRBJ2-5, with a weak D call TRBD1 (6 bases). The CDR3 consists of 16 residues. CDR1 and CDR2 from the germline V gene are SGHAT and FQNNGV. With 7 bases removed from V and 2 bases from J, the gap between germline ends came to 20 bases. CDR3 in amino acids: CASNDPHRQVQETQYF. The CDR3 DNA reads as TGTGCCAGCAACGACCCCCACCGACAGGTACAAGAGACCCAGTACTTC. The full variable domain, rest sourced from reference TRBV11-2 and TRBJ2-5, is EAGVAQSPRYKIIEKRQSVAFWCNPISGHATLYWYQQILGQGPKLLIQFQNNGVVDDSQLPKDRFSAERLKGVDSTLKIQPAKLEDSAVYLCASNDPHRQVQETQYFGPGTRLLVL.

This chain connects TRBV29-1 to TRBJ2-3, with TRBD1 matching 7 bases. V lost 3 bases to trimming and J lost 2 bases; unmatched junction nucleotides: 5. The CDR3 totals 14 residues. CDR1 is SQVTM and CDR2 is ANQGSEA in the germline V gene. CDR3 DNA: TGCAGCGTTGAGGACAGGAGCAACACAGATACGCAGTATTTT. It translates to CSVEDRSNTDTQYF.

The CDR3 spells CASSLEGGWFEQFF. In nucleotides, the CDR3 is TGTGCCAGCAGCTTAGAAGGCGGTTGGTTTGAGCAGTTCTTC. This sequence joins TRBV11-2 and TRBJ2-1; D is undetermined. There are 14 residues in the CDR3. V lost 0 bases to trimming and J lost 9 bases, with 12 bases between them. Per the germline V gene, CDR1 is SGHAT and CDR2 is FQNNGV.

CDR3 sequence (DNA): TGTGCCAGCAGTGAATCAGGGGCAAGGGACACTGAAGCTTTCTTT. Translating gives CASSESGARDTEAFF. V usage is TRBV9 and J usage is TRBJ1-1, with D tentatively TRBD1 (6 bases). V dropped 5 bases and J dropped 3 bases, with 17 bases sitting between them. CDR3 size: 15 residues. Germline CDR1 and CDR2: SGDLS and YYNGEE.

The gene calls are TRBV2 and TRBJ1-2, with 11 bases identical to TRBD1. The CDR3 has 13 amino acids. J gave up 8 bases and V 6 bases, and 5 bases lay outside the gene matches. Per germline, CDR1 SNHLY and CDR2 FYNNEI. CDR3 in DNA: TGTGCCAGCAGGGATGGGACAGGGGGAGGCTACACCTTC. Translation gives CASRDGTGGGYTF. The whole variable domain, filled in from reference TRBV2 and TRBJ1-2, reads EPEVTQTPSHQVTQMGQEVILRCVPISNHLYFYWYRQILGQKVEFLVSFYNNEISEKSEIFDDQFSVERPDGSNFTLKIRSTKLEDSAMYFCASRDGTGGGYTFGSGTRLTVV.

Points on this clone: Other DNA sequences in the sample encode the same CDR3. This rearrangement joins TRBV7-9 to TRBJ2-1; no clear D gene. In germline, CDR1 is SEHNR, CDR2 FQNEAQ (reference sequence). The CDR3 is 13 residues long. The V and J ends lost 5 bases and 0 bases respectively, with 5 bases between them. CDR3 DNA: TGTGCCAGCAGCCCCGTCTCCTACAATGAGCAGTTCTTC. Its translation is CASSPVSYNEQFF.

CDR3 in DNA: TGTGCCAGCAGTGAAGAGCTGGGGGCGTCCTACGAGCAGTACTTC. It specifies CASSEELGASYEQYF. The chain combines TRBV6-1 with TRBJ2-7, with D maybe TRBD1 (6 bases). This CDR3 region has 15 residues. V was cut by 1 base and J by 1 base, with 11 bases left in between. The germline V gene encodes CDR1 MNHNS and CDR2 SASEGT.

V gene TRBV10-3 combines with J gene TRBJ1-5, with D uncertain. Germline-derived CDR1 and CDR2 are ENHRY and SYGVKD. V shed 3 bases and J shed 2 bases, with 14 bases lying between them. There are 16 residues in the CDR3. CDR3 sequence: CAISEGRSYGNQPQHF. The CDR3 region has the DNA TGTGCCATCAGTGAAGGACGGTCCTATGGCAATCAGCCCCAGCATTTT.

The V call is TRBV6-5, the J call TRBJ2-2; D not resolved. This CDR3 has 15 residues. Deletions cut 2 bases from V and 0 bases from J, with 7 bases between. The V gene's germline CDR1 is MNHEY and CDR2 SVGAGI. CDR3 region: CASSYVGTNTGELFF. DNA of the CDR3: TGTGCCAGCAGTTACGTGGGGACGAACACCGGGGAGCTGTTTTTT.

J is TRBJ1-1 and V is TRBV6-4, with 7 nucleotides matching TRBD1. This CDR3 is built from 14 residues. The junction had 12 bases not matched to a gene; V was cut back by 6 bases and J by 8 bases. Germline CDR1 is MRHNA and CDR2 is SNTAGT. For the CDR3, the DNA is TGTGCCAGCAGGGATCACCGGGACAGTAACGAAGCTTTCTTT. Translated: CASRDHRDSNEAFF.

The rearrangement uses TRBV10-3 and TRBJ2-1, with 10 bases aligning to TRBD2. Trimming cost V 4 bases and J 7 bases; bases outside gene matches: 7. CDR1 is ENHRY and CDR2 is SYGVKD in the germline V gene. This CDR3 comprises 15 residues. The DNA for the CDR3 is TGTGCCATCAGTGGAACAGCGGGAGGGTCGAATGAGCAGTTCTTC. This codes for CAISGTAGGSNEQFF.